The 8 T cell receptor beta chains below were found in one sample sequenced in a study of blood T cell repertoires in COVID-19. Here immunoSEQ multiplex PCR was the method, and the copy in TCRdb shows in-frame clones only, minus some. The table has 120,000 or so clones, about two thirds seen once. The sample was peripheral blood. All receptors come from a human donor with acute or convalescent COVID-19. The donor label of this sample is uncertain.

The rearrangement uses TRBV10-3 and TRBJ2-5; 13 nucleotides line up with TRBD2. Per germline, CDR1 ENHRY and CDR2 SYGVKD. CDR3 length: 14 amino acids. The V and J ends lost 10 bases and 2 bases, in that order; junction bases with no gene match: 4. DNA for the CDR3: TGTGCCACCCGGACTAGCGGGGGTCAAGAGACCCAGTACTTC. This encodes CATRTSGGQETQYF.

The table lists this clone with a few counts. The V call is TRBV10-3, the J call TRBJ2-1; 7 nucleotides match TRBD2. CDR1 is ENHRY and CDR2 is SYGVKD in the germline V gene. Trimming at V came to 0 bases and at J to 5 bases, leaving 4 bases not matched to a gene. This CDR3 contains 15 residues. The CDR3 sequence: CAISESERGNNEQFF. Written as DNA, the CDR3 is TGTGCCATCAGTGAGTCAGAGCGGGGCAACAATGAGCAGTTCTTC.

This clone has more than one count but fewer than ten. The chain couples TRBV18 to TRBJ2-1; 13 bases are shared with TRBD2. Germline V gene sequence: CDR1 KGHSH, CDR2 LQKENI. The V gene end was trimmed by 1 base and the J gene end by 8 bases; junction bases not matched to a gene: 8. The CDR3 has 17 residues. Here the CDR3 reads CASSPRELAGGTDEQFF. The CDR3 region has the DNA TGTGCCAGCTCACCACGGGAACTAGCGGGGGGGACGGATGAGCAGTTCTTC. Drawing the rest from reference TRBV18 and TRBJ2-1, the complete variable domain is NAGVMQNPRHLVRRRGQEARLRCSPMKGHSHVYWYRQLPEEGLKFMVYLQKENIIDESGMPKERFSAEFPKEGPSILRIQQVVRGDSAAYFCASSPRELAGGTDEQFFGPGTRLTVL.

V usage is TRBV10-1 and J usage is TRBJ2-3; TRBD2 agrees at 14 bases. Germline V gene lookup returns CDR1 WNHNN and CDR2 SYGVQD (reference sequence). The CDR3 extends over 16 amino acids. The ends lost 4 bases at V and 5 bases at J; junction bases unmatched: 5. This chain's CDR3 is CASSGRTSGGLDTQYF. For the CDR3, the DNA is TGCGCCAGCAGTGGGCGGACTAGCGGGGGGCTAGATACGCAGTATTTT.

The CDR3 reads CASGHYSGNTIYF. CDR3 sequence (DNA): TGTGCCAGCGGACACTACTCTGGAAACACCATATATTTT. The chain couples TRBV6-5 to TRBJ1-3, with D tentatively TRBD1 (5 bases). This CDR3 contains 13 residues. Germline-derived CDR1 and CDR2 are MNHEY and SVGAGI. Between the trimmed V and J ends, which lost 8 bases and 0 bases, there was a span of 8 bases.

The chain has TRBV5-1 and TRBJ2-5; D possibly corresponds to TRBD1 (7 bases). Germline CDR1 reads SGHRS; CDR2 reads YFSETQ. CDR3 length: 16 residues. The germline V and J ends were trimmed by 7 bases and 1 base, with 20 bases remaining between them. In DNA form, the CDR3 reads TGCGCCAGCTGGACAGGTAGAGGGGGGTTCCAAGAGACCCAGTACTTC. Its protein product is CASWTGRGGFQETQYF.

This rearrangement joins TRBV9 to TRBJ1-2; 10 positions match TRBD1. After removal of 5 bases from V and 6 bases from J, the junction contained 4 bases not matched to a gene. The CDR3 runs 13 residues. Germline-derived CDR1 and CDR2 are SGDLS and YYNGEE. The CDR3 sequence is CASSKGTGDGYTF. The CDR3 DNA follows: TGTGCCAGCAGTAAAGGGACAGGGGATGGCTACACCTTC.

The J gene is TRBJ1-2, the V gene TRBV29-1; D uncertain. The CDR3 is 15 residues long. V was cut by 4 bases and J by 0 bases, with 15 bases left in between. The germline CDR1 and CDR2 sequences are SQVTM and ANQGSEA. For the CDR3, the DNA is TGCAGCGTTGTGGCGGATTGGAGTTCTAACTATGGCTACACCTTC. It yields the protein CSVVADWSSNYGYTF.